This TCR beta chain is drawn from a study of blood T cell repertoires in COVID-19. Study-level information: Material from acute and convalescent COVID-19 was sourced from the United States, Italy and Spain. PBMCs, B-cell-depleted T cells, or T cells provided the cDNA or gDNA that made up the material.

Methods used by the authors: Nucleated cell counts were estimated from reference gene primer amplification. Data came from immunoSEQ multiplex PCR; TCRdb stores just in-frame clones and leaves some out. V, J and clone size are taken as reported in that table, and D and trimming were inferred from the DNA itself. Of approximately 190,000 clones in the sample, 85% to 90% were seen once. Germline V gene sequence: CDR1 MNHEY, CDR2 SMNVEV (reference sequence). The CDR3 spans 14 residues. Trimming cost V 6 bases and J 3 bases, with 15 bases left between them. This TCR derives from a man aged 35 to 55 with active or convalescent COVID-19. Sequencing used peripheral blood. The V and J genes are TRBV27 and TRBJ2-7, with D perhaps TRBD1 (6 bases). DNA for the CDR3: TGTGCCAGCAGCCAAAGGGACACCAGCTACGAGCAGTACTTC. Translating it yields CASSQRDTSYEQYF.